This is a list of T cell receptor beta chains from one sample in a study of OX40 agonist ivuxolimab in advanced cancers. Using immunoSEQ multiplex PCR, the repertoire was profiled, and TCRdb retains in-frame clones only, with some absent. The table records tens of thousands of clones, over 65% of them present only once. The sequencing here drew on CD4+ or CD8+ T cells sorted from blood, taken in a trial of the OX40 agonist ivuxolimab. These receptors all stem from an adult with an advanced solid tumor such as melanoma, head and neck, liver or kidney cancer. Both conserved end residues are part of each CDR3. The order of the fields is D gene, V gene, clone size, J gene, CDR3 protein, CDR3 DNA. The D gene is left open where the match is weak. Clone size is given for some rows only: seen once, a few or many times, or a class if the clone is expanded.

d_gene: -
v_gene: TRBV19
abundance: -
j_gene: TRBJ2-5
CDR3aa: CASKGDFQETQYF
CDR3nt: TGTGCCAGTAAAGGGGACTTCCAAGAGACCCAGTACTTC

d_gene: -
v_gene: TRBV28
abundance: -
j_gene: TRBJ2-7
CDR3aa: CASSLIPYEQYF
CDR3nt: TGTGCCAGCAGTTTAATTCCCTACGAGCAGTACTTC

d_gene: TRBD1
v_gene: TRBV11-2
abundance: -
j_gene: TRBJ2-7
CDR3aa: CASSLGPARQGSSYEQYF
CDR3nt: TGTGCCAGCAGCTTAGGGCCCGCAAGACAGGGGAGCTCCTACGAGCAGTACTTC

d_gene: TRBD2
v_gene: TRBV18
abundance: -
j_gene: TRBJ2-3
CDR3aa: CASSIAGRTDTQYF
CDR3nt: TGTGCCAGCTCCATAGCGGGACGCACAGATACGCAGTATTTT

d_gene: -
v_gene: TRBV28
abundance: -
j_gene: TRBJ1-5
CDR3aa: CASSGPDQPQHF
CDR3nt: TGTGCCAGCAGTGGACCCGATCAGCCCCAGCATTTT

d_gene: -
v_gene: TRBV6-5
abundance: -
j_gene: TRBJ2-7
CDR3aa: CASSYPGESSEQYF
CDR3nt: TGTGCCAGCAGTTATCCGGGGGAGTCTTCCGAGCAGTACTTC

d_gene: -
v_gene: TRBV7-2
abundance: -
j_gene: TRBJ1-4
CDR3aa: CASSLRTLRATNEKLFF
CDR3nt: TGTGCCAGCAGCTTAAGGACGCTGCGCGCAACTAATGAAAAACTGTTTTTT

d_gene: TRBD2
v_gene: TRBV6-5
abundance: -
j_gene: TRBJ2-5
CDR3aa: CASSYSSGAQETQYF
CDR3nt: TGTGCCAGCAGTTACTCTAGCGGGGCCCAAGAGACCCAGTACTTC

d_gene: -
v_gene: TRBV25-1
abundance: few
j_gene: TRBJ1-5
CDR3aa: CASISVDGSNQPQHF
CDR3nt: TGTGCCAGCATAAGTGTCGACGGTAGCAATCAGCCCCAGCATTTT

d_gene: -
v_gene: TRBV7-2
abundance: -
j_gene: TRBJ1-5
CDR3aa: CASSPQGSNQPQHF
CDR3nt: TGTGCCAGCAGCCCACAGGGCAGCAATCAGCCCCAGCATTTT

d_gene: TRBD2
v_gene: TRBV4-2
abundance: -
j_gene: TRBJ2-1
CDR3aa: CASSHGERGIGEQFF
CDR3nt: TGTGCCAGCAGCCATGGGGAGCGGGGGATCGGTGAGCAGTTCTTC

d_gene: TRBD1
v_gene: TRBV19
abundance: -
j_gene: TRBJ1-5
CDR3aa: CASSGTGGNQPQHF
CDR3nt: TGTGCCAGTAGTGGGACAGGGGGCAATCAGCCCCAGCATTTT

d_gene: -
v_gene: TRBV9
abundance: -
j_gene: TRBJ1-3
CDR3aa: CASSVGQGDDTIYF
CDR3nt: TGTGCCAGCAGCGTAGGTCAGGGTGATGACACCATATATTTT

d_gene: -
v_gene: TRBV18
abundance: -
j_gene: TRBJ1-3
CDR3aa: CASSPQGHAGNTIYF
CDR3nt: TGTGCCAGCTCACCGCAGGGTCACGCTGGAAACACCATATATTTT

d_gene: -
v_gene: TRBV19
abundance: -
j_gene: TRBJ1-5
CDR3aa: CASSGTPDQPQHF
CDR3nt: TGTGCCAGTAGTGGGACCCCCGATCAGCCCCAGCATTTT

d_gene: -
v_gene: TRBV9
abundance: few
j_gene: TRBJ2-4
CDR3aa: CASSVERQRAKNIQYF
CDR3nt: TGTGCCAGCAGCGTAGAGAGACAACGAGCCAAAAACATTCAGTACTTC

d_gene: -
v_gene: TRBV19
abundance: -
j_gene: TRBJ2-1
CDR3aa: CASSYRSNEQFF
CDR3nt: TGTGCCAGTAGTTACAGGTCCAATGAGCAGTTCTTC

d_gene: TRBD1
v_gene: TRBV28
abundance: few
j_gene: TRBJ1-3
CDR3aa: CASSLTGPSGNTIYF
CDR3nt: TGTGCCAGCAGTTTGACAGGGCCCTCTGGAAACACCATATATTTT

d_gene: TRBD1
v_gene: TRBV12-5
abundance: -
j_gene: TRBJ2-1
CDR3aa: CASGLGQGYNEQFF
CDR3nt: TGTGCTAGTGGTTTGGGACAGGGGTACAATGAGCAGTTCTTC

d_gene: -
v_gene: TRBV7-9
abundance: -
j_gene: TRBJ2-1
CDR3aa: CASSDQGWNEQFF
CDR3nt: TGTGCCAGCAGCGATCAGGGGTGGAATGAGCAGTTCTTC

d_gene: TRBD2
v_gene: TRBV28
abundance: -
j_gene: TRBJ2-7
CDR3aa: CASRQTSRTYEQYF
CDR3nt: TGTGCCAGCAGGCAGACTAGCAGGACCTACGAGCAGTACTTC

d_gene: -
v_gene: TRBV19
abundance: -
j_gene: TRBJ1-5
CDR3aa: CASSGINQPQHF
CDR3nt: TGTGCCAGTAGTGGGATTAATCAGCCCCAGCATTTT

d_gene: TRBD2
v_gene: TRBV5-1
abundance: -
j_gene: TRBJ2-1
CDR3aa: CASSFLADPYNEQFF
CDR3nt: TGCGCCAGCAGCTTCCTAGCGGACCCCTACAATGAGCAGTTCTTC

d_gene: -
v_gene: TRBV7-2
abundance: -
j_gene: TRBJ1-1
CDR3aa: CASSLAGAWNTEAFF
CDR3nt: TGTGCCAGCAGCTTAGCAGGGGCGTGGAACACTGAAGCTTTCTTT

d_gene: -
v_gene: TRBV14
abundance: -
j_gene: TRBJ1-3
CDR3aa: CASSQDYTRRNTIYF
CDR3nt: TGTGCCAGCAGCCAAGATTACACAAGAAGAAACACCATATATTTT

d_gene: -
v_gene: TRBV18
abundance: once
j_gene: TRBJ1-6
CDR3aa: CASSPSGRQNSPLHF
CDR3nt: TGTGCCAGCTCACCGTCGGGGCGGCAGAATTCACCCCTCCACTTT

d_gene: -
v_gene: TRBV7-2
abundance: -
j_gene: TRBJ1-3
CDR3aa: CASSRLTSGNTIYF
CDR3nt: TGTGCCAGCAGCCGACTGACCTCTGGAAACACCATATATTTT

d_gene: -
v_gene: TRBV5-4
abundance: few
j_gene: TRBJ2-5
CDR3aa: CASSLAARSQETQYF
CDR3nt: TGTGCCAGCAGCTTGGCCGCGAGGTCCCAAGAGACCCAGTACTTC

d_gene: TRBD1
v_gene: TRBV6-5
abundance: -
j_gene: TRBJ2-7
CDR3aa: CASNSQGTASTSTYF
CDR3nt: TGTGCCAGCAACTCACAGGGGACAGCCTCTACGAGCACGTACTTC

d_gene: -
v_gene: TRBV29-1
abundance: -
j_gene: TRBJ1-1
CDR3aa: CSASKSNTEAFF
CDR3nt: TGCAGCGCCTCCAAATCGAACACTGAAGCTTTCTTT

d_gene: TRBD1
v_gene: TRBV7-2
abundance: -
j_gene: TRBJ1-2
CDR3aa: CASSWGDRGSVGYTF
CDR3nt: TGTGCCAGCAGCTGGGGCGACAGGGGCTCTGTTGGCTACACCTTC

d_gene: -
v_gene: TRBV27
abundance: once
j_gene: TRBJ1-2
CDR3aa: CATSKYGRELNYGYTF
CDR3nt: TGTGCCACGTCCAAATACGGCCGAGAACTCAACTATGGCTACACCTTC

d_gene: -
v_gene: TRBV18
abundance: -
j_gene: TRBJ1-6
CDR3aa: CASSPWEGSTGHGAPLHF
CDR3nt: TGTGCCAGCTCACCATGGGAAGGCTCCACGGGACATGGGGCACCCCTCCACTTT

d_gene: -
v_gene: TRBV6-1
abundance: -
j_gene: TRBJ2-3
CDR3aa: CASSERSPSTDTQYF
CDR3nt: TGTGCCAGCAGTGAAAGATCACCCAGCACAGATACGCAGTATTTT

d_gene: TRBD1
v_gene: TRBV15
abundance: -
j_gene: TRBJ1-1
CDR3aa: CATSREGTGGLRTEAFF
CDR3nt: TGTGCCACCAGCAGAGAGGGGACAGGGGGTCTGAGGACTGAAGCTTTCTTT

d_gene: TRBD2
v_gene: TRBV6-6
abundance: -
j_gene: TRBJ2-5
CDR3aa: CASSKRGEETQYF
CDR3nt: TGTGCCAGCAGTAAACGGGGGGAAGAGACCCAGTACTTC

d_gene: -
v_gene: TRBV2
abundance: -
j_gene: TRBJ1-5
CDR3aa: CASSEGSVMYQPQHF
CDR3nt: TGTGCCAGCAGTGAGGGCAGCGTGATGTATCAGCCCCAGCATTTT